This TCR beta chain was sequenced in a study of neurological immune-mediated disorders. Over 180 million TCR-beta sequences from 15-18 subjects were obtained in each sequencing run. TCRdb re-called the 5' RACE reads through MiXCR, storing one row per CDR3 protein. The sample carries roughly 38,000 distinct CDR3 sequences, 11% recorded once. Trimming shortened V by 5 bases and J by 3 bases, and 14 bases separated the two germline ends. The CDR3 covers 14 residues. Time point noted: technical triplicate 1. Libraries used 2 million unsorted PBMCs kept frozen in RNAlater. Regarding this clonotype: Since a much larger clone is just one base distant, this may be a read error.

The source is a man aged 55 to 70 with HTLV-1-associated myelopathy (HAM/TSP). Input material: PBMCs. The chain joins TRBV12-3 or TRBV12-4 to TRBJ2-7; D is unresolved. The CDR3 protein is CASSPLSGSYEQYF. The CDR3 nucleotides read TGTGCCAGCAGTCCACTATCGGGCAGCTACGAGCAGTACTTC.